The clone carrying this TCR gamma chain was detected only a few times. This entry is derived from a study of gamma-delta chains in newborns, infants, children. TCRdb fed the reads to CATT. The data hold a few thousand gamma-chain clones, with 25% to 30% observed a single time. This clonotype was sampled from a child who was a newborn, infant or young child, either healthy, febrile or measles-vaccinated (not recorded which). The sample was blood.

The CDR3 loop reads CALWEALYIELGKKIKVF. The CDR3, as DNA: TGTGCCTTGTGGGAGGCCCTTTACATTGAGTTGGGCAAAAAAATCAAGGTATTT. This chain links TRGV9 with TRGJP. Trimming cost V 2 bases and J 7 bases; bases outside gene matches: 11. Germline values: CDR1 GITISATS, CDR2 ISYDGTV (reference sequence). This CDR3 region has 18 residues.